A single sample is the source of the 9 T cell receptor beta chains below, sequenced in a study of shared clonotypes between healthy human individuals (dated by TCRdb to the early 2020s). Libraries came from the immunoSEQ multiplex PCR assay. TCRdb mirrors the immuneACCESS table, restricted to in-frame sequences. Some clones are absent from its copies; in checked studies, under half trace to an unresolved V gene, and the reason for the others is unknown. In this sample the table shows about 1.5 million clones, 95% to 99% of which occur a single time. Together, the top ten hold 0.45% of the sample. The material sequenced was naive CD4+ T cells sorted from blood. Explained via the paper, the cell subset or site label denotes: CD45RA+ positively selected. These receptors were collected from a man under 40 in good health.

This rearrangement joins TRBV4-2 to TRBJ2-1, with TRBD2 identical over 12 bases. Trimming at V came to 0 bases and at J to 4 bases, leaving 10 bases not matched to a gene. The CDR3 extends over 19 amino acids. CDR1 is LGHNA and CDR2 is YNFKEQ in the germline V gene. The CDR3 reads CASSQDGEASGRGYNEQFF. Here the CDR3 DNA reads TGTGCCAGCAGCCAAGATGGAGAGGCTAGCGGGAGGGGATACAATGAGCAGTTCTTC.

The V gene is TRBV7-9, the J gene TRBJ1-1; perhaps TRBD1 as D (5 bases). The germline CDR1 and CDR2 sequences are SEHNR and FQNEAQ (reference sequence). The CDR3 has 15 amino acids. V dropped 5 bases and J dropped 1 base, with 14 bases sitting between them. CDR3 nucleotide sequence: TGTGCCAGCAGCGCTAGGGCGGGGGGGAACACTGAAGCTTTCTTT. It encodes CASSARAGGNTEAFF.

This rearrangement joins TRBV6-5 to TRBJ2-5; 8 bases agree with TRBD1. Germline CDR1 is MNHEY and CDR2 is SVGAGI. The CDR3 has 14 residues. Trimming took 6 bases from V and 5 from J; bases not matched to a gene: 8. The CDR3: CASRDRGRWETQYF. The CDR3 region has the DNA TGTGCCAGCAGAGACAGGGGCAGGTGGGAGACCCAGTACTTC.

A single count supports this clone. The DNA of the CDR3 is TGTGCCAGCAGTTTCTACGGAACGGGGGGCCCCGGCGACGAGCAGTACTTC. It yields the protein CASSFYGTGGPGDEQYF. The chain links TRBV9 to TRBJ2-7, with D perhaps matching TRBD2 (7 bases). The length of the CDR3 is 17 residues. Trimming stripped 5 bases from V and 5 bases from J, with 26 bases between. CDR1 SGDLS and CDR2 YYNGEE come from the germline V gene.

This clone was found once. Other DNA sequences in this specimen translate into the identical CDR3. This chain joins TRBV9 and TRBJ2-1, with a tentative D call TRBD2 (6 bases). Germline loops: CDR1 SGDLS, CDR2 YYNGEE. The CDR3 runs 14 residues. V lost 2 bases and J 5 bases, leaving 11 bases between the germline ends. The CDR3 spells CASSVGGGNNEQFF. Written as DNA, the CDR3 is TGTGCCAGCAGCGTGGGAGGCGGAAACAATGAGCAGTTCTTC.

The V call is TRBV7-9, the J call TRBJ2-7, with a tentative D call TRBD2 (6 bases). The CDR3 loop spans 16 amino acids. Trimming took off 2 bases at V and 0 bases at J, with 14 bases between the two ends. CDR1 is SEHNR, CDR2 FQNEAQ, per germline (reference sequence). The CDR3 bases are TGTGCCAGCAGCTTATACGGCGGGATGGTCTCCTACGAGCAGTACTTC. This translates into CASSLYGGMVSYEQYF.

CDR3 region: CASSLIGDVSYGVGCDTQYF. DNA of the CDR3: TGTGCCAGCAGCTTAATAGGAGACGTATCTTATGGTGTGGGATGCGATACGCAGTATTTT. The chain has TRBV7-7 and TRBJ2-3; D unresolved. V lost 2 bases to trimming and J lost 6 bases, with 30 bases between them. CDR1 and CDR2 (germline): SSHAT, FNYEAQ (reference sequence). CDR3 size: 20 residues.

This clone was detected once. The chain combines TRBV7-9 with TRBJ1-4; D unresolved. Trimming removed 3 bases from V and 7 bases from J, with 18 bases in between. This CDR3 contains 16 residues. CDR1 is SEHNR and CDR2 is FQNEAQ in the germline V gene (reference sequence). In DNA form, the CDR3 reads TGTGCCAGCAGCTTGGGCAGTCAACGCTGGGGTGAAAAACTGTTTTTT. Translating gives CASSLGSQRWGEKLFF.

The chain combines TRBV9 with TRBJ1-1; the D is unclear. Germline CDR1 and CDR2: SGDLS and YYNGEE. The V and J ends lost 0 bases and 4 bases respectively, with 16 bases between them. The CDR3 covers 16 residues. In nucleotides, the CDR3 is TGTGCCAGCAGCGTAGGGGCCGACCTCGACGGCACTGAAGCTTTCTTT. This translates into CASSVGADLDGTEAFF.